This TCR beta chain was documented in a study of PD-L1 blockade in urothelial cancer. As for the study in general: Chemotherapy regimens numbering 0 to 3 had been given to patients.

TCRdb's copy holds only in-frame clones and misses some; the assay was immunoSEQ multiplex PCR. The sample contains about 120,000 clones, roughly 88% of which appear only once. Trimming cost V 0 bases and J 4 bases, with 7 bases left between them. Germline loops: CDR1 MNHEY, CDR2 SMNVEV (reference sequence). The CDR3 is made up of 14 amino acids. Documented time point: peripheral blood 6 weeks after treatment start. Between 1 and 8 samples per patient were obtained, pretreatment and on-treatment. The origin of this receptor is a man aged 50 to 59 with urothelial cancer. J is TRBJ1-5 and V is TRBV27, with unresolved D. Here the sequenced sample was PBMCs, taken around atezolizumab (anti-PD-L1) treatment. The CDR3 is CASSLSTWNQPQHF. In DNA form, the CDR3 reads TGTGCCAGCAGTTTATCGACATGGAATCAGCCCCAGCATTTT.